This TCR beta chain comes out of a study of tissue T cells after allogeneic stem cell transplantation. Study results and caveats: Anatomically similar tissues had similar TCR repertoires within each patient.

The repertoire was sequenced with immunoSEQ multiplex PCR; TCRdb's copy has only in-frame clones and lacks some. The table has 9,000 to 9,500 clones, about 47% seen once; the top ten hold 7.1%. This clone was detected once. The antigen is unknown. Each gene name is a mouse one. The DNA ends 1 residue before the CDR3 does, and the rest of the CDR3 is filled in from the germline J gene. The time point: mouse harvest day 7 after allogeneic transplant. The graft held 10^6 splenic CD5+ T cells and 10^7 T-cell-depleted bone marrow cells. Tissues came from B6→BALB/c major-mismatch GVHD mice at day 7 or 14. Per germline, CDR1 SGHLS and CDR2 HYDKME. The V and J ends lost 0 bases and 3 bases respectively, with 3 bases between them. The CDR3 runs 12 residues.

This receptor was obtained from a female BALB/c mouse given C57BL/6 T cells with graft-versus-host disease after an allogeneic hematopoietic cell transplant. The rearrangement uses TRBV12-2 and TRBJ2-5, with unresolved D. The sample taken for sequencing was gut tissue. The CDR3: CASSLTQDTQYF. The CDR3 DNA, read in part, is TGTGCCAGCTCTCTCACGCAAGACACCCAGTAC.